This TCR beta chain was obtained from a study of blood T cell repertoires in COVID-19. Whole-study context: Collection of acute and convalescent COVID-19 samples took place in the United States, Italy and Spain. Sample material is recorded as cDNA or gDNA derived from T cells, B-cell-depleted T cells, or PBMCs.

Original processing notes: Estimated nucleated cell counts came from reference gene primer amplification. TCRdb keeps only in-frame clones here, not all; method: immunoSEQ multiplex PCR. V and J calls and clone size follow that table, whereas D and trimming were derived from the DNA. The sample has under 170,000 clones, about 80% seen once. This CDR3 contains 18 residues. The V gene end was trimmed by 4 bases and the J gene end by 5 bases; junction bases not matched to a gene: 17. Germline V gene sequence: CDR1 MDHEN, CDR2 SYDVKM. The specimen was peripheral blood. The chain joins TRBV28 to TRBJ2-5, with 9 bases fitting TRBD2. The receptor comes from a man between 65 and 85 years old with acute or convalescent COVID-19. CDR3 region: CASSSRRLAGLAGETQYF. The CDR3 DNA sequence: TGTGCCAGCAGTTCGCGGCGGCTAGCGGGGCTGGCAGGGGAGACCCAGTACTTC.